This TCR beta chain came from a study of OX40 agonist ivuxolimab in advanced cancers. V lost 1 base and J lost 0; bases outside the gene matches: 0. Germline V gene sequence: CDR1 LNHDA, CDR2 SQIVND (reference sequence). The CDR3 sequence is 14 residues long. Assay: immunoSEQ multiplex PCR; the TCRdb copy retains only in-frame clones and omits some. Of 65,000 to 100,000 clones in the sample, roughly 80% were seen once. The chain recombines TRBV19 with TRBJ2-7; 7 bases are a match to TRBD1. Sequenced material: CD4+ or CD8+ T cells sorted from blood, taken in a trial of the OX40 agonist ivuxolimab. This sequence was found in an adult with an advanced solid tumor such as melanoma, head and neck, liver or kidney cancer. This CDR3 is CASSIGQGSYEQYF. In nucleotides, the CDR3 is TGTGCCAGTAGTATAGGACAGGGCTCCTACGAGCAGTACTTC.